This T cell receptor (beta chain) emerged from a study of shared clonotypes between healthy human individuals (dated by TCRdb to about 2020). Study-wide context: The cohort included a few men and a couple of women between 18 and 49 years of age. Blood TCR repertoires of a handful of healthy adults were deeply sequenced to estimate repertoire size and the extent of clonotype sharing between individuals. Between about 0.94 and 8.9 billion PBMCs per donor were obtained by leukapheresis. To increase sequencing depth and limit assay-specific biases, different laboratories used diverse techniques to prepare libraries and sequence TCR repertoires. For each donor, three plates each were used for CD4 naive and CD4 memory, two plates were used for CD8 naive, and one plate was used for CD8 memory.

Broad study findings and their caveats: Naive subsets generally had larger estimated clonotype richness than memory subsets. Pairwise subsampling indicated that sequencing depth was expected to affect the degree of clonotype sharing among donors. Compared with non-shared clonotypes, the clonotypes found in all four sorted-subset donors had higher generation probabilities. Even with the large sequencing depth, rarefaction of the sorted-subset datasets indicated that sequencing was incomplete. Sampling was limited to blood, and TCR repertoires in tissue likely differ from TCR repertoires in blood. The small number of donors limited the genetic and exposure-history diversity represented. When a handful of donors were compared, the shared fraction of clonotypes was 5% to 6.5% for naive CD4, 3.5% to 4% for naive CD8, 2% to 2.5% for memory CD4, and approximately 0.4% for memory CD8.

Taken from cysteine to phenylalanine, the CDR3 has 15 residues. Only the CDR3 portion is preserved as DNA: 45 bases, with reading frame beginning at the first base. V lost 0 bases and J lost 6 bases, and the count of bases not matched to a germline gene is 7. CDR1 and CDR2 (LGHNA, YNFKEQ) derive from the germline V gene. TCR CDR3 regions were amplified from genomic DNA by multiplex PCR using the deep immunoSEQ assay. For each cell subset, the extracted genomic DNA was distributed evenly across all wells of several immunoSEQ 96-well plates, and each plate served as one replicate. For sorted subsets, approximately 210 ng genomic DNA, equal to tens of thousands of T cell genomes, was loaded into each replicate PCR. The purified libraries were quantified using a Qubit 3.0 fluorometer, sized with a Bioanalyzer 2100, and then quantified again using the KAPA Library Quantification kit. Every immunoSEQ 96-well plate was sequenced on a separate single-read 150-cycle Illumina NextSeq 550 flow cell. The source study handled its data this way. Because the immunoSEQ output held only junctional sequences and lacked quality scores, the filtering could not match the filtering applied to full-length reads. To assign V/J genes and CDR3, sequences were annotated using PyIR, a Python wrapper for IgBLAST v1.9, with IMGT germline references. Any read was removed if the V/J assignment was weak (E-value above 1e-6), the CDR3 was missing, or the read contained stop codons, out-of-frame junctions, or ambiguous translated residues. V3J clonotypes were defined as sequences sharing an identical inferred V gene, J gene, and CDR3 amino acid sequence. The percentage overlap between two repertoires was calculated by dividing the number of shared unique clonotypes by the size of the smaller repertoire. Three approaches were used to assess repertoire richness: RTK rarefaction, the Chao1 estimator, and Recon v2.1 estimates of unobserved clonotypes. Generation probabilities for all TCRbeta clonotypes obtained by the gDNA method from several donors were computed using OLGA. Here the immuneACCESS table is served through TCRdb, limited to in-frame sequences with V and J called. Missing clones are a known gap in these copies; in checked studies unresolved V genes cover under half, and the rest lacks a known reason. V and J calls and clone size follow that table, whereas D and trimming were derived from the DNA. This sample has 950,000 to 1,200,000 clones in its table, and about 80% of those were observed once. 0.89% of the sample comes from the top ten.

Healthy HIV-negative adults with no recently reported acute infections or vaccinations were included as donors. Only Caucasian adults living in Nashville, Tennessee, USA were represented among the donors. CD4+ T cells were enriched through magnetic negative selection, after which naive cells were positively selected on CD45RA and the remaining negative fraction served as the memory subset. After blood collection by leukapheresis, PBMCs were isolated using Ficoll-Histopaque density gradient centrifugation and then cryopreserved in the vapor phase of liquid nitrogen. Analytical flow cytometry was used to check the purity and quantity of every magnetically sorted T cell population. Genomic DNA was isolated from each sorted fraction and quantified by UV absorbance on a Nanodrop 2000c. This clone appeared once. Its cognate antigen has yet to be identified. No clone much larger than this one lies a single base away; base qualities are absent.

The rearranged chain carries TRBV4-2 and TRBJ1-2; TRBD1 fits 7 bases in the junction. Sequencing was carried out using memory CD4+ T cells from PBMCs. The label giving this sample's cell subset or site can be read as: CD45RA-negative fraction. This receptor was taken from a man younger than 35 in good health. Some clones in this sample may be carry-over from other donors' samples. The DNA sequence is TGTGCCAGCAGCCAAGAAAGGGCAGGGGGGAATGGCTACACCTTC. Its protein is CASSQERAGGNGYTF.